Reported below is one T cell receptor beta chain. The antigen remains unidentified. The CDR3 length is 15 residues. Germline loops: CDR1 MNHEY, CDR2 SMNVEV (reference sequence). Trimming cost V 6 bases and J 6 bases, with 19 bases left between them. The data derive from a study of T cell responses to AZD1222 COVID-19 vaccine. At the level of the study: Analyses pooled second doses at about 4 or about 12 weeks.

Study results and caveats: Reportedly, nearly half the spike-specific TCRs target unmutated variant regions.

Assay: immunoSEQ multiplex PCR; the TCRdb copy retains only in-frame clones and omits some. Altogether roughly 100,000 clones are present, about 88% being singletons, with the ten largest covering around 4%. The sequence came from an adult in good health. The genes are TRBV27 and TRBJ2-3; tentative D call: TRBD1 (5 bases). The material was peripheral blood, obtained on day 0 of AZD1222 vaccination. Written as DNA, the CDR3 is TGTGCCAGCAGCCCAAGGATGGGGCAAATGGATACGCAGTATTTT. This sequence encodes CASSPRMGQMDTQYF.